This TCR beta chain was obtained from a study of T cells after yellow fever vaccination. Production of TCR cDNA was by 5'RACE template switching, which also added a universal primer site and UMIs. TCRdb called the 5' RACE reads again in MiXCR, with one record for every CDR3 protein. This table has about 350,000 distinct CDR3 sequences, approximately 12% appearing once. This clonotype was seen many times. The CDR3 has 14 amino acids. After removal of 5 bases from V and 2 bases from J, the junction contained 4 bases not matched to a gene. Per the germline V gene, CDR1 is SGHRS and CDR2 is YFSETQ. This TCR came from a man aged 18 to 29 who received the YFV17D yellow fever vaccine. The source material was CD4+ T cells sorted from PBMCs, sampled 15 days after the yellow fever booster vaccination. J is TRBJ2-5 and V is TRBV5-1, with 9 bases aligning to TRBD1. The CDR3 DNA reads as TGCGCCAGCAGATTACAGGGGGCTCAAGAGACCCAGTACTTC. It specifies CASRLQGAQETQYF. Variable domain in full (rest from reference TRBV5-1 and TRBJ2-5): KAGVTQTPRYLIKTRGQQVTLSCSPISGHRSVSWYQQTPGQGLQFLFEYFSETQRNKGNFPGRFSGRQFSNSRSEMNVSTLELGDSALYLCASRLQGAQETQYFGPGTRLLVL.